The 10 T cell receptor beta chains listed next were all sequenced from one sample in a study of lymphopenia after photon versus proton radiotherapy. Profiled with immunoSEQ multiplex PCR; TCRdb holds only in-frame clones, not every one. In the table there are tens of thousands of clones, over 70% of which are singletons. The input for sequencing was peripheral blood, taken from a patient treated with proton-based radiotherapy. These receptors came from a man older than 75 with esophageal cancer.

The chain links TRBV5-1 to TRBJ2-7, with D possibly being TRBD2 (5 bases). Trimming shortened V by 7 bases and J by 7 bases, and 21 bases separated the two germline ends. Germline CDR1 SGHRS, CDR2 YFSETQ. This CDR3 is 14 amino acids long. CDR3 DNA: TGCGCCAGCGGGGTCGACGGGATCACGAGGGAGCAGTACTTC. This encodes CASGVDGITREQYF.

The sample holds one count of this clone. The V gene is TRBV6-6, the J gene TRBJ1-1; D not certain. V gave up 8 bases and J gave up 1 base, with 11 bases separating them. CDR1 is MNHNY, CDR2 SVGAGI, per germline (reference sequence). The CDR3 is made up of 13 amino acids. CDR3 in amino acids: CASYPWANTEAFF. Here the CDR3 DNA reads TGTGCCAGCTATCCCTGGGCGAACACTGAAGCTTTCTTT.

This clone has only one observation. J is TRBJ2-1 and V is TRBV5-1; D is unclear. Germline loops: CDR1 SGHRS, CDR2 YFSETQ. The CDR3 spans 14 residues. The V and J ends lost 0 bases and 4 bases respectively, with 8 bases between them. The CDR3 nucleotides read TGCGCCAGCAGCTTGGGACTCGATTACAATGAGCAGTTCTTC. The encoded protein is CASSLGLDYNEQFF.

The chain links TRBV2 to TRBJ2-5; TRBD2 matches 12 bases. The CDR3 has 15 residues. CDR1 and CDR2 from the germline V gene are SNHLY and FYNNEI. Trimming cost V 8 bases and J 1 base; bases outside gene matches: 5. The CDR3 region is CASRRLAGAQETQYF. CDR3 sequence (DNA): TGTGCCAGCCGTCGACTAGCGGGGGCCCAAGAGACCCAGTACTTC. Complete variable domain (other parts from reference TRBV2 and TRBJ2-5): EPEVTQTPSHQVTQMGQEVILRCVPISNHLYFYWYRQILGQKVEFLVSFYNNEISEKSEIFDDQFSVERPDGSNFTLKIRSTKLEDSAMYFCASRRLAGAQETQYFGPGTRLLVL.

V usage is TRBV7-6 and J usage is TRBJ2-2; D may match TRBD1 or TRBD2 (6 bases each). Trimming cost V 5 bases and J 7 bases, with 17 bases left between them. Germline V gives CDR1 SGHVS, CDR2 FNYEAQ. CDR3 length: 15 amino acids. The CDR3 DNA is TGTGCCAGCAGCCCAAAAGCAGGGGAGGTCGGGGAGCTGTTTTTT. It is translated as CASSPKAGEVGELFF.

This rearrangement joins TRBV5-1 to TRBJ1-2, with TRBD1 identical over 7 bases. After removal of 0 bases from V and 8 bases from J, the junction contained 7 bases not matched to a gene. Germline V gives CDR1 SGHRS, CDR2 YFSETQ. The CDR3 is 14 amino acids. The CDR3 DNA sequence: TGCGCCAGCAGCTTGGAGGAGGGGGCGAGAGGCTACACCTTC. Protein: CASSLEEGARGYTF.

CDR3 coding DNA: TGCGCCAGCAGCCAATGGGCAGGGGTCGCGTCCTACGAGCAGTACTTC. This gives the protein CASSQWAGVASYEQYF. V gene TRBV4-3 combines with J gene TRBJ2-7, with D maybe TRBD1 (6 bases). The CDR3 runs 16 residues. Germline V gene lookup returns CDR1 LGHNA and CDR2 YSLEER. Trimming cost V 2 bases and J 1 base, with 15 bases left between them.

The chain employs TRBV19 and TRBJ1-1, with 7 nucleotides matching TRBD1. Germline-derived CDR1 and CDR2 are LNHDA and SQIVND (reference sequence). After removal of 11 bases from V and 4 bases from J, the junction contained 7 bases not matched to a gene. This CDR3 has 12 amino acids. CDR3 in amino acids: CAVRQGSTEAFF. The CDR3 DNA sequence: TGTGCCGTCAGACAGGGATCCACTGAAGCTTTCTTT.

This clone occurred once. The chain recombines TRBV18 with TRBJ2-1; D remains ambiguous. The V end lost 0 bases, the J end lost 4 bases, and 13 bases lay between the germline ends. This CDR3 comprises 16 residues. Germline CDR1 KGHSH, CDR2 LQKENI. The CDR3 loop is CASSPPIRSLYNEQFF. The DNA for the CDR3 is TGTGCCAGCTCACCACCGATCCGGAGCCTATACAATGAGCAGTTCTTC.

The chain carries TRBV12-5 and TRBJ2-3, with 11 bases fitting TRBD2. Germline CDR1 and CDR2: LGHNT and FRNRAP. The CDR3 contains 18 residues. V shed 2 bases, J shed 1 base, and the junction held 8 bases outside the gene matches. Here the CDR3 DNA reads TGTGCTAGTGGTTTGAGGTTGACTAGCGGGGTAGGCACAGATACGCAGTATTTT. Its protein product is CASGLRLTSGVGTDTQYF. Drawing the rest from reference TRBV12-5 and TRBJ2-3, the complete variable domain is DARVTQTPRHKVTEMGQEVTMRCQPILGHNTVFWYRQTMMQGLELLAYFRNRAPLDDSGMPKDRFSAEMPDATLATLKIQPSEPRDSAVYFCASGLRLTSGVGTDTQYFGPGTRLTVL.